This T cell receptor beta chain came from a study of T-cell reconstitution after alpha-beta-depleted transplantation in children. Looked up from germline, CDR1 is SSHAT and CDR2 is FNYEAQ (reference sequence). CDR3 length: 17 amino acids. The authors prepared the TCRbeta library with unique molecular identifiers. TCRdb used MiXCR to reprocess the PCR reads, holding one entry per CDR3 protein. The repertoire has 400,000 to 500,000 distinct CDR3 sequences, approximately 10% of them found once; the top ten carry roughly 5%. This clonotype was picked up a small number of times. At one end the junction does not follow the germline gene, possibly because of a read error.

The material sequenced was PBMCs from the stem cell graft donor, taken from the stem cell graft. The V gene is TRBV7-7, the J gene TRBJ2-2; 12 bases are a match to TRBD2. The clonotype originates from a human donor who donated a stem cell graft to a child with acute myeloid leukemia. In DNA, the CDR3 is TGTGCTAGCAGCCGCACTCTAGCGGGAGGGGGTACCGGGGAGCTGTTTTTT. It translates to CASSRTLAGGGTGELFF.